These T cell receptor beta chains were read from a single sample in a study of early T cells in non-severe SARS-CoV-2 infection. One entry per CDR3 protein results from TCRdb running MiXCR on the 5' RACE reads. The sample includes over 25,000 distinct CDR3 sequences, 5.4% seen only once; the top ten take approximately 0.87%. The sequenced material came from whole blood. The receptors were sampled from an adult who was a healthcare worker with PCR-confirmed SARS-CoV-2 infection or an uninfected control (not recorded which). Each CDR3 is given with its conserved first and last residue. The D gene is left open where the match is weak. Part of the rows lack a size; the others show once, few, many or a class for expanded clones.

>NA|TRBJ2-7|NA|TRBV11-2
TGTGCCAGCAGCCCCAGTCCGGGCGACGAGCAGTACTTC
CASSPSPGDEQYF
>many|TRBJ2-3|NA|TRBV6-6
TGTGCCAGCAGGGAGGGACAGAGCACAGATACGCAGTATTTT
CASREGQSTDTQYF
>many|TRBJ1-1|NA|TRBV25-1
TGTGCCAGCAGTGTCGGCGGGCGGGTGAACACTGAAGCTTTCTTT
CASSVGGRVNTEAFF
>few|TRBJ1-1|NA|TRBV5-1
TGCGCCAGCAGCTTGTGGCTGAACACTGAAGCTTTCTTT
CASSLWLNTEAFF
>few|TRBJ2-7|TRBD1|TRBV9
TGTGCCAGCAGCGTAGACGACAGGGGCTACGAGCAGTACTTC
CASSVDDRGYEQYF
>NA|TRBJ2-3|NA|TRBV11-2
TGTGCCAGCAGCTTGTTTGCGGGTTCAGATACGCAGTATTTT
CASSLFAGSDTQYF
>many|TRBJ2-7|NA|TRBV2
TGTGCCAGCAGTAACCGGAGGGGGGACGAGCAGTACTTC
CASSNRRGDEQYF
>many|TRBJ1-2|NA|TRBV5-1
TGCGCCAGCAGCTTGGCGGGGCTTAACTATGGCTACACCTTC
CASSLAGLNYGYTF
>NA|TRBJ2-1|TRBD2|TRBV11-2
TGTGCCAGCAGCTTCCGCGGGCGGGAGGGCCTCGATGAGCAGTTCTTC
CASSFRGREGLDEQFF
>many|TRBJ2-5|NA|TRBV24-1
TGTGCCACCAGTGATGCCCGAGATAGCCTCGCAGAGACCCAGTACTTC
CATSDARDSLAETQYF
>few|TRBJ2-1|TRBD2|TRBV28
TGTGCCAGCAGCTCGTCGGCTAGCGGGAGGCATCCGTTCTTC
CASSSSASGRHPFF
>many|TRBJ2-2|NA|TRBV19
TGTGCCAGTAGTATTACCCCCCCCGGGGAGCTGTTTTTT
CASSITPPGELFF
>medium-sized|TRBJ2-1|TRBD1|TRBV6-2/TRBV6-3
TGTGCCAGCAGTAAATGGACAGGGTTTTTATCCTACAATGAGCAGTTCTTC
CASSKWTGFLSYNEQFF
>NA|TRBJ1-1|NA|TRBV28
TGTGCCAGCAGCCGTCGGGAAACCTTATTGATCACTGAAGCTTTCTTT
CASSRRETLLITEAFF
>few|TRBJ2-1|NA|TRBV7-2
TGTGCCAGCCGCTTCGGGGGAGAAAATGAGCAGTTCTTC
CASRFGGENEQFF
>NA|TRBJ2-7|NA|TRBV7-6
TGTGCCAGCAGCTTAGTAGGGTACGGAACCTACGAGCAGTACTTC
CASSLVGYGTYEQYF
>few|TRBJ2-7|TRBD2|TRBV9
TGTGCCAGCAGCCCAAGTAGGGGACTAGCGGCCTACGAGCAGTACTTC
CASSPSRGLAAYEQYF
>many|TRBJ1-6|NA|TRBV7-2
TGTGCCAGCAGCTTAGCCGCCTGGCAGGGAATAGGGCCCCTCCACTTT
CASSLAAWQGIGPLHF
>many|TRBJ1-5|NA|TRBV30
TGTGCCTGGAGTGTTATGGCAGGCTCCAATCAGCCCCAGCATTTT
CAWSVMAGSNQPQHF
>many|TRBJ2-2|NA|TRBV4-3
TGCGCCAGCAGCCCCCTAATGGACGGGAACACCGGGGAGCTGTTTTTT
CASSPLMDGNTGELFF
>many|TRBJ2-3|NA|TRBV11-2
TGTGCCAGCAGCTTAGATGTCAACTGGGGGGATACGCAGTATTTT
CASSLDVNWGDTQYF
>many|TRBJ2-1|TRBD1|TRBV6-2/TRBV6-3
TGTGCCAGCCACCTGGGACAGGGTACTATCAATGAGCAGTTCTTC
CASHLGQGTINEQFF
>many|TRBJ1-3|TRBD1|TRBV5-5
TGTGCCAGCAGCTTGACCACAGGGGTCACTGGAAACACCATATATTTT
CASSLTTGVTGNTIYF